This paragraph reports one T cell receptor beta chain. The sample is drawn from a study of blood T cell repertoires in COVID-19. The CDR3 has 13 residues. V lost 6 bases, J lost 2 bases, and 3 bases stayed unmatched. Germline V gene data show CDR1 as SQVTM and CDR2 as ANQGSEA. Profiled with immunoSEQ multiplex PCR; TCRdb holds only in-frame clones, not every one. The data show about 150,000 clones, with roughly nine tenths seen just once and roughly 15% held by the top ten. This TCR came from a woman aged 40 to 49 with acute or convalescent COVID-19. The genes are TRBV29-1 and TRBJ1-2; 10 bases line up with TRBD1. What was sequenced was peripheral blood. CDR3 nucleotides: TGCAGCGTAGGGGACAGGGGAAACTATGGCTACACCTTC. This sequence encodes CSVGDRGNYGYTF.